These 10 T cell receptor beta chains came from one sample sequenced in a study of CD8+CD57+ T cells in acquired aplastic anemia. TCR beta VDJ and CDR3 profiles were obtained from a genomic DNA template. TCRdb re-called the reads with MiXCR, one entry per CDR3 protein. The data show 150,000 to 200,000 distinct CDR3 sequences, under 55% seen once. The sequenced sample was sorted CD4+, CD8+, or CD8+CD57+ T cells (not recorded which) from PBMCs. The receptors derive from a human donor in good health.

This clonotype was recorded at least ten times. CDR3 bases: TGCGCCAGCAGCTTTAGCGGTGATGAGCAGTTCTTC. Protein product: CASSFSGDEQFF. The J gene is TRBJ2-1, the V gene TRBV5-1, with D possibly being TRBD2 (6 bases). With 2 bases removed from V and 8 bases from J, the gap between germline ends came to 8 bases. This CDR3 spans 12 amino acids. CDR1 and CDR2 (germline): SGHRS, YFSETQ.

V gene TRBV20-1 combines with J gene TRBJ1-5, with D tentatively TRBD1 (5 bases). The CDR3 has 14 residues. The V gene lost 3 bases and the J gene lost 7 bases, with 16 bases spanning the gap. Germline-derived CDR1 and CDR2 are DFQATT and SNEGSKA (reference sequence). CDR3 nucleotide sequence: TGCAGTGCTAGTGAGGGGAGGGGTGCACAGCCCCAGCATTTT. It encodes CSASEGRGAQPQHF.

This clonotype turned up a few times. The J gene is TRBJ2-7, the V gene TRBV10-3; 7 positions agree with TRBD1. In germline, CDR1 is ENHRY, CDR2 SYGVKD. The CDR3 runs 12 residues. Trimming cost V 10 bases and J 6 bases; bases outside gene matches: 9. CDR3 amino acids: CATRRQGAEQYF. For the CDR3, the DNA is TGTGCCACCAGACGACAGGGAGCCGAGCAGTACTTC.

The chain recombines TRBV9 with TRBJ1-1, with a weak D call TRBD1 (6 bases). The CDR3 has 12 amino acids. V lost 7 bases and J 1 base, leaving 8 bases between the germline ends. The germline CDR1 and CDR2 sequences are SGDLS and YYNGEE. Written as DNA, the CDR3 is TGTGCCAGCGGGGGACAGAACACTGAAGCTTTCTTT. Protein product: CASGGQNTEAFF.

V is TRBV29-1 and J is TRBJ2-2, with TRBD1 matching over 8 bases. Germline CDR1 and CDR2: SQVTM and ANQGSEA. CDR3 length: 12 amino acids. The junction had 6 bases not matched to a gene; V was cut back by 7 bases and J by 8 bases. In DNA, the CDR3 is TGCAGCGGCGGACAGGGATCTGGGGAGCTGTTTTTT. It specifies CSGGQGSGELFF.

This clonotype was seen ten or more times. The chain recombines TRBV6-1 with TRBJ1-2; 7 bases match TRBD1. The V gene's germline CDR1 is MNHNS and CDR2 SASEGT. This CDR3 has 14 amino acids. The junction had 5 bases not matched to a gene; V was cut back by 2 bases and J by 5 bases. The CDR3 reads CASSEQGGRYGYTF. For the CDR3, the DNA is TGTGCCAGCAGTGAACAGGGGGGGCGGTATGGCTACACCTTC.

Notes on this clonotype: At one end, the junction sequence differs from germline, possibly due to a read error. The CDR3 bases are TGCGGTGCTAGGGGGGGCGCGGGTGAAAAACTGTTTTTT. It translates to CGARGGAGEKLFF. This chain connects TRBV20-1 to TRBJ1-4; TRBD1 is a possible D gene (6 bases). CDR1 is DFQATT and CDR2 is SNEGSKA in the germline V gene (reference sequence). The CDR3 spans 13 residues.

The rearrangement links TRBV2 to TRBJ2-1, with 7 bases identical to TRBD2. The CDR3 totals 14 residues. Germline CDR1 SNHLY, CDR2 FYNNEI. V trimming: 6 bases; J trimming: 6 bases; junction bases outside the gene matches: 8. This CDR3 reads CASRRGGPRNEQFF. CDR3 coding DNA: TGTGCCAGCAGGCGGGGAGGGCCGCGCAATGAGCAGTTCTTC.

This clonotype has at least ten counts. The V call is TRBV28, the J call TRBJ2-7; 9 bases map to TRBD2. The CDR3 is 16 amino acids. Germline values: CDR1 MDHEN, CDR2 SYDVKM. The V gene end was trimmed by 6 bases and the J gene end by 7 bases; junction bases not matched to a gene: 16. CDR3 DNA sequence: TGTGCCAGCAGCTCGGTCAGTAGCGGGAGTCGGTGGGAGCAGTACTTC. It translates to CASSSVSSGSRWEQYF.

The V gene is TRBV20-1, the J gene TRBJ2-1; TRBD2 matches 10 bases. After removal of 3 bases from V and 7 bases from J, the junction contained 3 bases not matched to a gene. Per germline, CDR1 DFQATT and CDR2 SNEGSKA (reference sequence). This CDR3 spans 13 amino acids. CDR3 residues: CSARASGGNEQFF. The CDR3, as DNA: TGCAGTGCTAGGGCTAGCGGGGGTAATGAGCAGTTCTTC.